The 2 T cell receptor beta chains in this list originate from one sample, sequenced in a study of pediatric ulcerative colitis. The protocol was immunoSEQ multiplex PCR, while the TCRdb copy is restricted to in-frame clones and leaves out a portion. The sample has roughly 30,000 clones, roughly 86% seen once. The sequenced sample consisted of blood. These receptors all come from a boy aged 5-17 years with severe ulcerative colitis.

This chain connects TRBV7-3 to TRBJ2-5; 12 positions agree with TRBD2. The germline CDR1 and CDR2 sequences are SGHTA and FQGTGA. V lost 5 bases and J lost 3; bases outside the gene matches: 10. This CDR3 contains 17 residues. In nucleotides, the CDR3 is TGTGCCAGCAGCCCGGGACTAGCGGGCATATTTAAAGAGACCCAGTACTTC. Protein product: CASSPGLAGIFKETQYF.

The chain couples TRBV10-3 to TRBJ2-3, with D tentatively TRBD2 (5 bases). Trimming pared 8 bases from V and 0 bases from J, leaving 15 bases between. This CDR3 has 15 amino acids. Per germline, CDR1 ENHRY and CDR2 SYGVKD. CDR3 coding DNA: TGTGCCATCCGACGGGTAGGGAGCAGCACAGATACGCAGTATTTT. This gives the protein CAIRRVGSSTDTQYF.